This T cell receptor (beta chain) was documented in a study of Graves' ophthalmopathy and Graves' hyperthyroidism. The sequenced template was RNA, covering the TCR beta CDR3 region. RT-PCR with HTBI primers came first, then second-round multiplex PCR. TCRdb redid the calling of the multiplex PCR reads with MiXCR, one entry per CDR3 protein. The repertoire holds over a million distinct CDR3 sequences, less than 45% seen once, with around 10% in the top ten. The CDR3 sequence is 14 residues long. CDR1 SGHVS and CDR2 FQNEAQ come from the germline V gene. Losses at the gene ends were 4 bases for V and 8 bases for J; bases not matched to a gene: 10.

This chain links TRBV7-8 with TRBJ1-2, with TRBD1 identical over 7 bases. The origin of this receptor is an adult man with Graves' hyperthyroidism. The sequenced sample consisted of peripheral blood or thyroid tissue (not recorded which). Written as DNA, the CDR3 is TGTGCCAGCAGCTCCCCAAGGAGGGGGCGGGGCTACACCTTC. Its translation: CASSSPRRGRGYTF.